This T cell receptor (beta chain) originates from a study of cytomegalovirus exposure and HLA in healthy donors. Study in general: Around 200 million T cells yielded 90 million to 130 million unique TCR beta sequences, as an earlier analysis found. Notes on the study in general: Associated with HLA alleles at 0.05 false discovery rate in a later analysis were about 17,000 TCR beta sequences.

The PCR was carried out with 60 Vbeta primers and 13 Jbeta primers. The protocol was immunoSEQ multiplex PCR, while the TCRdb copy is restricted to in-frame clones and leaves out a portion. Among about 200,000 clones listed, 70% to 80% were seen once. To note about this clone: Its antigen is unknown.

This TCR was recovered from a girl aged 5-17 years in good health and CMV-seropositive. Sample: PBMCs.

CDR3 sequence reads: CASSVGGRELRSPLHF. The CDR3 DNA is TGTGCCAGCAGCGTAGGCGGGAGGGAATTAAGGTCACCCCTCCACTTT. This chain links TRBV9 with TRBJ1-6; D uncertain. The germline V and J ends were trimmed by 0 bases and 10 bases, with 17 bases remaining between them. The V gene's germline CDR1 is SGDLS and CDR2 YYNGEE. This CDR3 comprises 16 residues.